These 23 T cell receptor beta chains came from one sample sequenced in a study of cytomegalovirus exposure and HLA in healthy donors. The PCR employed 60 Vbeta primers together with 13 Jbeta primers. Sequencing was performed with immunoSEQ multiplex PCR; in TCRdb, only in-frame clones are kept and a portion is missing. The sample carries under 110,000 clones, under 80% recorded once. Sequencing was performed on PBMCs. The source of these receptors is a man between 60 and 75 years old in good health and CMV-seronegative.

The chain employs TRBV10-3 and TRBJ2-7; tentatively, D is TRBD1 (6 bases). Per germline, CDR1 ENHRY and CDR2 SYGVKD. This CDR3 comprises 14 residues. V was pared by 5 bases and J by 2 bases, with 13 bases between. Here the CDR3 DNA reads TGTGCCATCAGTAAGGACAGTTTCCCCTACGAGCAGTACGTC. It yields the protein CAISKDSFPYEQYV.

The rearrangement uses TRBV19 and TRBJ1-2, with a tentative D call TRBD1 (5 bases). Trimming took 5 bases from V and 1 from J, leaving 8 bases between them. Germline V lookup: CDR1 LNHDA, CDR2 SQIVND (reference sequence). The CDR3 contains 13 residues. CDR3 region: CASSATVNYGYTF. DNA for the CDR3: TGTGCCAGTAGTGCGACAGTTAACTATGGCTACACCTTC. Combining the CDR3 with reference TRBV19 and TRBJ1-2 gives the whole variable domain DGGITQSPKYLFRKEGQNVTLSCEQNLNHDAMYWYRQDPGQGLRLIYYSQIVNDFQKGDIAEGYSVSREKKESFPLTVTSAQKNPTAFYLCASSATVNYGYTFGSGTRLTVV.

The chain recombines TRBV5-1 with TRBJ2-7; D not certain. The germline gives CDR1 SGHRS, CDR2 YFSETQ. The CDR3 sequence is 13 residues long. Trimming cost V 6 bases and J 6 bases, with 16 bases left between them. In nucleotides, the CDR3 is TGCGCCAGCAACTACACGTATCTGGGCGAGCAGTACTTC. It specifies CASNYTYLGEQYF.

This clone was detected only once. The J gene is TRBJ1-1, the V gene TRBV6-1; the D gene is possibly TRBD1 (5 bases). V was trimmed by 10 bases and J by 2 bases, leaving 11 bases between them. This CDR3 is 12 amino acids long. The V gene's germline CDR1 is MNHNS and CDR2 SASEGT. The CDR3 loop is CATGHYNTEAFF. CDR3 nucleotide sequence: TGTGCCACCGGACACTACAACACTGAAGCTTTCTTT.

The chain combines TRBV7-2 with TRBJ1-5, with D maybe TRBD1 (5 bases). Germline V gene lookup returns CDR1 SGHTA and CDR2 FQGNSA. V was cut by 5 bases and J by 0 bases, with 11 bases left in between. The CDR3 is made up of 15 amino acids. The CDR3 reads CASSTTVYSNQPQHF. CDR3 coding DNA: TGTGCCAGCAGCACGACAGTTTATAGCAATCAGCCCCAGCATTTT.

V and J are TRBV30 and TRBJ1-6, with D unclear. The CDR3 runs to 15 residues. The germline V and J ends were trimmed by 0 bases and 4 bases, with 10 bases remaining between them. Germline-derived CDR1 and CDR2 are GTSNPN and SVGIG (reference sequence). The CDR3 here is CAWSVDWSYNSPLHF. In DNA, the CDR3 is TGTGCCTGGAGTGTTGACTGGTCGTATAATTCACCCCTCCACTTT.

This clone has a handful of counts. J is TRBJ2-1 and V is TRBV7-2; D is uncertain. The CDR3 covers 12 residues. V was pared by 0 bases and J by 7 bases, with 4 bases between. The germline V gene has CDR1 SGHTA and CDR2 FQGNSA. CDR3 DNA sequence: TGTGCCAGCAGCTTAGCCAGAAATGAGCAGTTCTTC. This encodes CASSLARNEQFF.

In its sample, this clone was seen a few times. The rearrangement uses TRBV30 and TRBJ1-1; the D is unclear. The germline gives CDR1 GTSNPN, CDR2 SVGIG (reference sequence). V lost 3 bases and J lost 1, with 9 bases in between. This CDR3 is built from 13 residues. In nucleotides, the CDR3 is TGTGCCTGGAGAAGGAGATGGAACACTGAAGCTTTCTTT. It is translated as CAWRRRWNTEAFF.

This chain links TRBV25-1 with TRBJ1-1, with D possibly matching TRBD1 (5 bases). Germline V gene sequence: CDR1 MGHDK, CDR2 SYGVNS. This CDR3 region has 13 residues. V dropped 7 bases and J dropped 1 base, with 10 bases sitting between them. This CDR3 is CASKGQTNTEAFF. CDR3 in DNA: TGTGCCAGCAAGGGGCAGACGAACACTGAAGCTTTCTTT.

The V and J genes are TRBV5-1 and TRBJ2-5, with a weak D call TRBD2 (6 bases). The CDR3 loop spans 15 amino acids. The germline V gene has CDR1 SGHRS and CDR2 YFSETQ. With 3 bases removed from V and 2 bases from J, the gap between germline ends came to 14 bases. Written as DNA, the CDR3 is TGCGCCAGCAGCTCCGGCCGGAGGGATCAAGAGACCCAGTACTTC. Protein sequence: CASSSGRRDQETQYF.

This chain uses TRBV6-1 with TRBJ2-3; 11 bases are shared with TRBD2. CDR1 MNHNS and CDR2 SASEGT come from the germline V gene. Germline trimming cut 4 bases from V and 7 bases from J; bases unmatched to any gene: 10. The CDR3 is made up of 16 amino acids. CDR3 bases: TGTGCCAGCAGTGGACTAGCGGGGAAACCAGCTAATACGCAGTATTTT. This sequence encodes CASSGLAGKPANTQYF.

This clone was observed a single time. The chain combines TRBV7-9 with TRBJ1-2; D is possibly TRBD1 (6 bases). The CDR3 length is 13 residues. Germline assignment: CDR1 SEHNR and CDR2 FQNEAQ (reference sequence). V lost 4 bases, J lost 7 bases, and 13 bases lay in between. The CDR3 coding sequence is TGTGCCAGCAGCTCCCAGGGGAACAGTGGCTACACCTTC. Translation gives CASSSQGNSGYTF.

This chain connects TRBV7-2 to TRBJ2-2; possible D gene TRBD1, 6 bases. Germline assignment: CDR1 SGHTA and CDR2 FQGNSA. The CDR3 is made up of 15 amino acids. V was cut by 3 bases and J by 3 bases, with 11 bases left in between. CDR3 in amino acids: CASSLGQGYTGELFF. CDR3 bases: TGTGCCAGCAGCTTGGGGCAGGGGTACACCGGGGAGCTGTTTTTT.

The gene calls are TRBV5-1 and TRBJ2-1; 9 nucleotides line up with TRBD1. The CDR3 totals 14 residues. Trimming at V came to 6 bases and at J to 8 bases, leaving 9 bases not matched to a gene. Per germline, CDR1 SGHRS and CDR2 YFSETQ. DNA for the CDR3: TGCGCCAGCATGAGGGGACAGGGTTGGGATGAGCAGTTCTTC. This gives the protein CASMRGQGWDEQFF.

The chain has TRBV5-1 and TRBJ2-3, with a weak D call TRBD2 (6 bases). CDR1 is SGHRS and CDR2 is YFSETQ in the germline V gene. The V end lost 3 bases, the J end lost 2 bases, and 10 bases lay between the germline ends. The CDR3 has 14 amino acids. The CDR3 loop reads CASSSGEHTDTQYF. The CDR3 DNA follows: TGCGCCAGCAGCTCGGGGGAGCACACAGATACGCAGTATTTT.

The CDR3 protein is CASSPQQALSGELFF. The CDR3 region has the DNA TGCGCCAGCAGCCCCCAGCAGGCCTTGAGCGGGGAGCTGTTTTTT. The rearrangement joins TRBV5-1 to TRBJ2-2; D not resolved. The V end lost 4 bases, the J end lost 7 bases, and 17 bases lay between the germline ends. CDR1 is SGHRS and CDR2 is YFSETQ in the germline V gene. This CDR3 comprises 15 residues.

The chain uses TRBV9 and TRBJ1-1; 7 nucleotides match TRBD1. CDR3 length: 15 residues. Losses at the gene ends were 0 bases for V and 1 base for J; bases not matched to a gene: 3. CDR1 SGDLS and CDR2 YYNGEE come from the germline V gene. The CDR3 spells CASSVEGAQNTEAFF. The CDR3 DNA reads TGTGCCAGCAGCGTAGAGGGGGCGCAGAACACTGAAGCTTTCTTT.

The rearrangement uses TRBV19 and TRBJ1-5; maybe TRBD1 (6 bases). Trimming stripped 0 bases from V and 0 bases from J, with 12 bases between. The length of the CDR3 is 17 residues. The germline gives CDR1 LNHDA, CDR2 SQIVND (reference sequence). CDR3 bases: TGTGCCAGTAGTATAGACGACAGGCCCTATAGCAATCAGCCCCAGCATTTT. Protein product: CASSIDDRPYSNQPQHF.

The chain employs TRBV7-9 and TRBJ1-4, with 7 bases aligning to TRBD1. The germline V gene encodes CDR1 SEHNR and CDR2 FQNEAQ (reference sequence). This CDR3 contains 19 residues. With 3 bases clipped from V and 0 bases from J, the junction kept 13 bases outside the gene matches. CDR3 in amino acids: CASSFPGQVNLATNEKLFF. The CDR3 DNA reads as TGTGCCAGCAGCTTTCCCGGACAGGTCAACCTAGCAACTAATGAAAAACTGTTTTTT.

This clone appeared a single time. This rearrangement joins TRBV7-2 to TRBJ2-1, with D maybe TRBD1 (5 bases). V lost 5 bases and J 10 bases, leaving 30 bases between the germline ends. Per the germline V gene, CDR1 is SGHTA and CDR2 is FQGNSA. The CDR3 has 18 amino acids. CDR3 region: CASSLRWLLERGHGEQFF. The CDR3 region has the DNA TGTGCCAGCAGCCTTAGGTGGCTGTTAGAAAGGGGTCACGGGGAGCAGTTCTTC.

The chain is built from TRBV5-1 and TRBJ2-7, with TRBD1 matching 7 bases. The CDR3 totals 14 residues. CDR1 is SGHRS, CDR2 YFSETQ, per germline. V dropped 1 base and J dropped 3; count of bases not matched to a gene: 4. CDR3 sequence (DNA): TGCGCCAGCAGCTTGAACGCAGGGGGCTACGAGCAGTACGTC. Translation: CASSLNAGGYEQYV.

This clone was detected a few times. V usage is TRBV27 and J usage is TRBJ2-5; 8 positions agree with TRBD1. This CDR3 is built from 15 residues. V shed 5 bases and J 4 bases; nucleotides not matched to a gene: 9. The germline gives CDR1 MNHEY, CDR2 SMNVEV (reference sequence). CDR3 amino acids: CASSPGRGRTETQYF. DNA for the CDR3: TGTGCCAGCAGTCCCGGCAGGGGGCGCACAGAGACCCAGTACTTC.

The rearrangement links TRBV19 to TRBJ1-1; TRBD1 aligns across 7 bases. This CDR3 comprises 14 residues. From germline, CDR1 is LNHDA and CDR2 SQIVND (reference sequence). V gave up 5 bases and J gave up 1 base; unmatched junction bases: 4. Here the CDR3 reads CASSPDRENTEAFF. The CDR3, as DNA: TGTGCCAGTAGTCCAGACAGGGAGAACACTGAAGCTTTCTTT.